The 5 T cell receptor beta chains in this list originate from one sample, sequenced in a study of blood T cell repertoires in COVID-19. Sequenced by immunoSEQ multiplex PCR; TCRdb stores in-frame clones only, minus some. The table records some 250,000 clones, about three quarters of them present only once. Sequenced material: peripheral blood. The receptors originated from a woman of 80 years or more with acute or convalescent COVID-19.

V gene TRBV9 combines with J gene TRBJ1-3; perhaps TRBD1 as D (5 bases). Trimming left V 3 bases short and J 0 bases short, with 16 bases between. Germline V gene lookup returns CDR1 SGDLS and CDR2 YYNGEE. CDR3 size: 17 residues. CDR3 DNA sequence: TGTGCCAGCAGCGCTGGGGGAGGGATAAGCTCTGGAAACACCATATATTTT. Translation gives CASSAGGGISSGNTIYF.

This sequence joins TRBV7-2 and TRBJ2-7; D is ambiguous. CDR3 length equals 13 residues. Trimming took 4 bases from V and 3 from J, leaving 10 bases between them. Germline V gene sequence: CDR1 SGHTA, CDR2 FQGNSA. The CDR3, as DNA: TGTGCCAGCAGCTCCGGGTCCCTCTACGAGCAGTACTTC. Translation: CASSSGSLYEQYF.

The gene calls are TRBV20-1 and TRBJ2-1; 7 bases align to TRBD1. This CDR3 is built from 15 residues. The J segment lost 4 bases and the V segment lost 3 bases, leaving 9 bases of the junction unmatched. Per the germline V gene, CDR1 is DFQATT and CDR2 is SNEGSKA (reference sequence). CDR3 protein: CSASLPGQTYNEQFF. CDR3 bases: TGCAGTGCTAGTCTACCGGGACAGACATACAATGAGCAGTTCTTC.

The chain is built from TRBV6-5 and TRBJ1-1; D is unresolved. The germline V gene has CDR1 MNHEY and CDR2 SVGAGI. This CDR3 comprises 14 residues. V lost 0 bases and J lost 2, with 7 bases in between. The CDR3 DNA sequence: TGTGCCAGCAGTTACTCGTCTCTAAACACTGAAGCTTTCTTT. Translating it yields CASSYSSLNTEAFF.

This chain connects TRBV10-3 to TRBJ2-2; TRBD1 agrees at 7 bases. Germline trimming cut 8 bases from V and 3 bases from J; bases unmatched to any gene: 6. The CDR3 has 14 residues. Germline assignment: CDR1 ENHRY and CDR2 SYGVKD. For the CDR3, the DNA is TGTGCCATCGGGCCGCAGGGGGACACCGGGGAGCTGTTTTTT. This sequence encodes CAIGPQGDTGELFF.